The TCR beta chain described here comes from a study of cytomegalovirus exposure and HLA in healthy donors. Study-wide points: A few chains tied to CMV proved CMV antigen-specific in vitro. Owing to their indistinguishability, certain V segments, notably TRBV6-2 and TRBV6-3, were excluded. Sequencing had likely introduced a cluster of highly shared sequence variants as an artifact. The authors later found TCR association rates varying by HLA locus, with DRB1 most and HLA-C fewest.

The primer mix had 60 Vbeta and 13 Jbeta primers. Clones were read by immunoSEQ multiplex PCR, and TCRdb kept only the in-frame ones, dropping some. The data show about 180,000 clones, 75% seen once. Trimming at V came to 5 bases and at J to 4 bases, leaving 4 bases not matched to a gene. The germline V gene encodes CDR1 MNHNY and CDR2 SVGAGI (reference sequence). The CDR3 is made up of 13 amino acids. Comment on this clone: What it recognizes is unknown.

This clonotype originated in a male donor in good health and CMV-seronegative. Sequenced: PBMCs. This rearrangement joins TRBV6-6 to TRBJ1-2, with 7 bases fitting TRBD1. The CDR3 sequence is CASSDPGGYGYTF. The CDR3 nucleotides read TGTGCCAGCAGTGACCCAGGGGGCTATGGCTACACCTTC.